Listed below are T cell receptor beta chains from one sample, sequenced in a study of blood T cells in healthy people across ages. From the 5' RACE reads, TCRdb called clonotypes with MiXCR, one entry per CDR3 protein. The sample lists 1.4 million to 1.5 million distinct CDR3 sequences, about 40% seen once, with less than 8% in the top ten. The source material was blood. The receptors come from a woman aged 18-29 years in good health. Both conserved end residues are part of each CDR3. D genes are given only for firm matches. For some rows the clone size is stated as once, few or many, or as a class when expanded; others skip it.

D	size	J	V	CDR3	DNA
TRBD1	.	TRBJ1-1	TRBV6-5	CASSQGGIMNTEAFF	TGTGCCAGCAGCCAAGGGGGCATAATGAACACTGAAGCTTTCTTT
.	.	TRBJ1-5	TRBV27	CASSFRGGEQPQHF	TGTGCCAGCAGTTTTAGGGGTGGGGAACAGCCCCAGCATTTT
.	.	TRBJ2-7	TRBV20-1	CSARIRESGTYEQYF	TGCAGTGCTAGGATCCGTGAGTCCGGGACCTACGAGCAGTACTTC
TRBD2	once	TRBJ2-3	TRBV30	CAWTGLAGEFFTDTQYF	TGTGCCTGGACCGGACTAGCGGGGGAGTTTTTCACAGATACGCAGTATTTT
.	few	TRBJ1-2	TRBV5-6	CASSWAGQEKYGYTF	TGTGCCAGCAGCTGGGCCGGGCAGGAGAAGTATGGCTACACCTTC
.	few	TRBJ1-2	TRBV20-1	CSAKEGGSNYGYTF	TGCAGTGCAAAGGAAGGAGGGTCTAACTATGGCTACACCTTC
.	few	TRBJ1-4	TRBV5-1	CASSLGTLAEKLFF	TGCGCCAGCAGCCTAGGGACTTTGGCGGAAAAACTGTTTTTT
.	few	TRBJ2-5	TRBV15	CATSGGLQFVETQYF	TGTGCCACCAGCGGGGGATTACAGTTCGTGGAGACCCAGTACTTC
.	.	TRBJ2-1	TRBV6-5	CASSYSLNNEQFF	TGTGCCAGCAGTTACTCTCTGAACAATGAGCAGTTCTTC
TRBD2	few	TRBJ2-1	TRBV27	CASTDDSGTSLDEQFF	TGTGCCAGCACCGACGACTCCGGGACTAGCCTCGATGAGCAGTTCTTC
.	many	TRBJ1-2	TRBV28	CASSSRGVYGYTF	TGTGCCAGCAGTTCTCGTGGGGTGTATGGCTACACCTTC
TRBD1	.	TRBJ1-1	TRBV12-5	CASYRDRGTEAFF	TGTGCTAGCTACCGGGACAGGGGCACTGAAGCTTTCTTT
.	few	TRBJ1-1	TRBV25-1	CASSPMGGLNTEAFF	TGTGCCAGCAGTCCCATGGGGGGACTGAACACTGAAGCTTTCTTT
TRBD1	.	TRBJ2-1	TRBV10-3	CAISGTGGLEDEQFF	TGTGCCATCAGTGGAACAGGGGGCTTAGAGGATGAGCAGTTCTTC
.	few	TRBJ1-1	TRBV20-1	CSARYWGATEAFF	TGCAGTGCCAGGTACTGGGGAGCCACTGAAGCTTTCTTT
TRBD2	.	TRBJ2-7	TRBV20-1	CSAREVAGAGEQYF	TGCAGTGCTAGAGAGGTAGCGGGGGCGGGGGAGCAGTACTTC
.	.	TRBJ1-2	TRBV7-2	CASSPAGFTRGYTF	TGTGCCAGCAGCCCCGCGGGTTTCACGCGGGGCTACACCTTC
TRBD1	.	TRBJ1-2	TRBV7-8	CASSRTGTGGEGYTF	TGTGCCAGCAGCCGGACCGGGACAGGGGGCGAGGGCTACACCTTC
TRBD2	many	TRBJ2-3	TRBV3-1	CASSSTSGRTDTQYF	TGTGCCAGCAGCTCGACTAGCGGCCGCACAGATACGCAGTATTTT
.	few	TRBJ2-1	TRBV7-9	CASSLGRDGGRSYNEQFF	TGTGCCAGCAGCTTAGGACGGGACGGGGGACGCTCCTACAATGAGCAGTTCTTC
TRBD1	.	TRBJ2-1	TRBV7-9	CASSIDRGSYNEQFF	TGTGCCAGCAGCATAGACAGGGGATCCTACAATGAGCAGTTCTTC
.	.	TRBJ2-2	TRBV6-5	CASGRAGELFF	TGTGCCAGCGGCCGGGCTGGGGAGCTGTTTTTT
.	few	TRBJ2-7	TRBV7-2	CASSPPRQNEQYF	TGTGCCAGCAGCCCCCCAAGGCAAAACGAGCAGTACTTC
.	.	TRBJ2-7	TRBV20-1	CSADDLPGEQYF	TGCAGTGCCGACGACTTGCCCGGCGAGCAGTACTTC
.	few	TRBJ2-3	TRBV10-3	CAIKMGGRTDTQYF	TGTGCCATCAAGATGGGTGGTCGCACAGATACGCAGTATTTT
TRBD1	few	TRBJ1-4	TRBV6-5	CASSSGTGDNEKLFF	TGTGCCAGCAGTTCGGGGACAGGAGATAATGAAAAACTGTTTTTT
TRBD1	.	TRBJ1-5	TRBV7-2	CASSLTPGQGAHGQPQHF	TGTGCCAGCAGCTTGACCCCGGGACAGGGGGCGCATGGTCAGCCCCAGCATTTT
.	.	TRBJ2-7	TRBV6-1	CASSDPPGYASYEQYF	TGTGCCAGCAGTGATCCCCCGGGGTACGCGTCCTACGAGCAGTACTTC
TRBD2	.	TRBJ2-1	TRBV6-6	CASRYSGVEQFF	TGTGCCAGCAGGTATAGCGGGGTTGAGCAGTTCTTC
.	.	TRBJ1-2	TRBV20-1	CSATRQTNYGYTF	TGCAGTGCAACAAGACAGACTAACTATGGCTACACCTTC
TRBD2	.	TRBJ2-3	TRBV6-1	CASSEVLAGGGTQYF	TGTGCCAGCAGTGAAGTCCTAGCGGGGGGCGGTACGCAGTATTTT
.	.	TRBJ2-1	TRBV6-1	CAGGAGVRYEQFF	TGTGCCGGGGGGGCGGGGGTTAGGTATGAGCAGTTCTTC
.	.	TRBJ2-7	TRBV7-2	CASSFGTPDLYEQYF	TGTGCCAGCAGCTTCGGGACACCGGACCTCTACGAGCAGTACTTC
.	.	TRBJ2-5	TRBV5-1	CASSPIPPRVGYQETQYF	TGCGCCAGCAGCCCCATACCCCCCCGGGTGGGGTACCAAGAGACCCAGTACTTC
.	.	TRBJ2-7	TRBV19	CASARQGYSYEQYF	TGTGCCAGTGCCAGGCAGGGGTACTCCTACGAGCAGTACTTC
.	few	TRBJ1-2	TRBV29-1	CSVDRGGATF	TGCAGCGTTGATCGGGGCGGCGCCACCTTC
TRBD2	.	TRBJ2-5	TRBV7-9	CASSLVSLAGDEQYF	TGTGCCAGCAGCTTAGTTTCCCTAGCGGGAGATGAGCAGTACTTC
TRBD2	few	TRBJ2-7	TRBV20-1	CSAAGLAGGMGEQYF	TGCAGTGCTGCGGGACTAGCGGGAGGAATGGGCGAGCAGTACTTC
TRBD1	.	TRBJ2-7	TRBV5-1	CASSGGQGNNEQYF	TGCGCCAGCAGCGGGGGACAGGGGAACAATGAGCAGTACTTC
.	.	TRBJ1-2	TRBV28	CASSLSTGWRGYTF	TGTGCCAGCAGTTTATCTACAGGGTGGCGGGGCTACACCTTC
.	.	TRBJ2-7	TRBV21-1	CASSYRTSADYEQYF	TGTGCCAGCAGCTACCGTACTAGCGCCGACTACGAGCAGTACTTC
TRBD2	few	TRBJ2-5	TRBV5-1	CASSKAGGYETQYF	TGCGCCAGCAGCAAAGCGGGGGGGTATGAGACCCAGTACTTC
TRBD2	.	TRBJ2-7	TRBV20-1	CSARSGASSYEQYF	TGCAGTGCTAGGAGCGGGGCCAGCTCCTACGAGCAGTACTTC
TRBD2	.	TRBJ2-7	TRBV3-1	CASSQDRTSGTQGSYEQYF	TGTGCCAGCAGCCAAGATAGAACTAGCGGGACACAAGGCTCCTACGAGCAGTACTTC
.	.	TRBJ2-3	TRBV7-2	CASSGRGPDTQYF	TGTGCCAGCAGCGGCCGGGGACCAGATACGCAGTATTTT
TRBD1	.	TRBJ1-1	TRBV27	CASRQDRGAEAFF	TGTGCCAGCAGGCAAGACAGGGGCGCTGAAGCTTTCTTT
.	.	TRBJ2-7	TRBV19	CASSILDRDEQYF	TGTGCTAGTAGTATCCTGGACAGAGACGAGCAGTACTTC
TRBD1	.	TRBJ1-2	TRBV10-3	CAISPGTGGNYGYTF	TGTGCCATCAGCCCCGGGACAGGGGGTAACTATGGCTACACCTTC
.	.	TRBJ2-1	TRBV3-1	CASSQEGFREQFF	TGTGCCAGCAGCCAAGAAGGGTTCCGCGAGCAGTTCTTC
TRBD1	.	TRBJ1-2	TRBV27	CASSGTRGRGYTF	TGTGCCAGCAGTGGGACCAGGGGGAGAGGCTACACCTTC
.	.	TRBJ1-6	TRBV4-1	CASSQEGTGSVSYNSPLHF	TGCGCCAGCAGCCAAGAGGGGACGGGAAGCGTGTCCTATAATTCACCCCTCCACTTT
TRBD1	few	TRBJ2-7	TRBV12-3/TRBV12-4	CASSLSGTGRNGEQYF	TGTGCCAGCAGTTTGTCAGGGACAGGGAGAAATGGCGAGCAGTACTTC
TRBD2	few	TRBJ2-3	TRBV4-1	CASSQDGSGRADTQYF	TGCGCCAGCAGCCAAGATGGAAGCGGGAGGGCAGATACGCAGTATTTT
TRBD2	.	TRBJ2-4	TRBV3-1	CACRPGGYQNIQYF	TGTGCCTGCCGGCCGGGGGGGTATCAAAACATTCAGTACTTC
TRBD1	.	TRBJ2-7	TRBV28	CASSTRGRSYEQYF	TGTGCCAGCAGTACAAGGGGGCGCAGCTACGAGCAGTACTTC